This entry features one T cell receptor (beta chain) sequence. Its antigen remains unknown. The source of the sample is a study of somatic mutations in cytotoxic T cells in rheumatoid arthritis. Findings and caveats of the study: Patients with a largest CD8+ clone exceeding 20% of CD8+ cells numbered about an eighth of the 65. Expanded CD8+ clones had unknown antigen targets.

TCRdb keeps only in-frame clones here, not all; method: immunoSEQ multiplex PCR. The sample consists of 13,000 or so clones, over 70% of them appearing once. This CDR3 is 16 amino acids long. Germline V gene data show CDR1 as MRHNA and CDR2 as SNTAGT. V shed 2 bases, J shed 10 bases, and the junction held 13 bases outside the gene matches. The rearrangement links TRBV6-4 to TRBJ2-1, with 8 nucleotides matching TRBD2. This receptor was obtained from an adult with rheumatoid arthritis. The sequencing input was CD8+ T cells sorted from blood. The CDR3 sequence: CASSDGERGPSGEQFF. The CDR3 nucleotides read TGTGCCAGCAGTGACGGCGAGCGGGGGCCATCAGGGGAGCAGTTCTTC.